Each of the 4 T cell receptor beta chains below was sequenced from the same sample in a study of spatial heterogeneity in lung cancer. Study-level findings and limits: Expanded alpha and beta TCR counts within tumors tracked tumor mutation counts.

The time point denotes: sample taken at primary tumor resection. Using its own MiXCR run on the 5' RACE reads, TCRdb lists one record per CDR3 protein. The data contain 6,600 or so distinct CDR3 sequences, around a tenth of them singletons. Their antigens are not known. Sequenced material: lung tumor tissue, taken at surgery. All receptors come from a female donor with early-stage non-small cell lung cancer.

This clonotype was detected many times. The chain couples TRBV20-1 to TRBJ1-2; no reliable D call. The CDR3 totals 14 residues. Germline CDR1 and CDR2: DFQATT and SNEGSKA (reference sequence). V was cut by 2 bases and J by 6 bases, with 16 bases left in between. The CDR3 DNA is TGCAGTGCTAGAATATTCGAAGAGGGTGATGGCTACACCTTC. Residues: CSARIFEEGDGYTF.

Points on this clonotype: A single base separates this from a much larger clone, so it may be a read error. Since the CDR3 does not end with the conserved phenylalanine or tryptophan, this likely comes from a read error. The rearrangement uses TRBV5-6 and TRBJ1-1; no firm D call. V was shortened by 0 bases and J by 8 bases, with 5 bases between the two germline ends. The CDR3 is made up of 11 amino acids. Germline V gene data show CDR1 as SGHDT and CDR2 as YYEEEE. The DNA for the CDR3 is TGTGCCAGCAGCTTGGCTGGGGAAGCTTTCTAT. It specifies CASSLAGEAFY.

This clonotype was detected a few times. V gene TRBV3-1 combines with J gene TRBJ2-7; TRBD1 matches 9 bases. CDR3 length: 14 residues. The V gene end was trimmed by 5 bases and the J gene end by 3 bases; junction bases not matched to a gene: 5. Germline V gene sequence: CDR1 LGHDT, CDR2 YNNKEL (reference sequence). For the CDR3, the DNA is TGTGCCAGCAGCTACCGGGACAGGGACTACGAGCAGTACTTC. This encodes CASSYRDRDYEQYF.

This clonotype was seen a handful of times. This sequence joins TRBV2 and TRBJ1-6; TRBD1 aligns across 7 bases. This CDR3 has 14 residues. Germline CDR1 and CDR2: SNHLY and FYNNEI. Germline trimming cut 6 bases from V and 9 bases from J; bases unmatched to any gene: 8. CDR3 sequence (DNA): TGTGCCAGCAGACCACAGGGGTGGGGTTCACCCCTCCACTTT. Its translation is CASRPQGWGSPLHF.